This T cell receptor beta chain was documented in a study of Tregs in tolerant kidney transplant recipients (dated by TCRdb to the late 2010s). About the investigation overall: TCRbeta sequencing was used in the study to identify donor-specific regulatory T cells before combined kidney and bone marrow transplantation, and the identified cells were then tracked after transplant.

Summary of the overall study and its limitations: Because the study included only a small number of patients, the results must be confirmed in larger populations and under other immunosuppression protocols. For some patients, the PCR primers changed as time went on, which meant samples from those patients could not be compared with one another at the nucleotide level. In tolerant patients, the expansion of donor-specific Tregs was greater than global Treg expansion, suggesting that the expansion was antigen-driven rather than nonspecific. The most biologically relevant and donor-specific TCRbeta repertoire appeared to be identified by expanding Tregs with activated donor B cells. Biological reproducibility was not examined directly, but technical replication error appeared to be minimal.

This clone was counted once. No antigen is known for it. No qualities accompany the bases; no much larger clone lies one base away. The transplants used related donors along with nonmyeloablative bone marrow transplantation, and in the human trials mixed chimerism was transient. Unstimulated Tregs (CD4+CD25+CD127-), CD4+ non-Tregs (CD4+CD25-), CD4 and CD8 cells were FACS-sorted from thawed PBMCs. 4 combined kidney and bone marrow transplant recipients from the ITN036ST trial were included as patients, and samples were available only from these trial subjects. Healthy control blood was processed by Ficoll density gradient to PBMCs and cryopreserved; patient PBMCs were collected before and after transplant. For TCRbeta CDR3 sequencing, genomic DNA from the sorted cells was extracted using the QIAGEN DNeasy Blood and Tissue Kit. High-throughput TCRbeta CDR3 sequencing, which included PCR amplification with bias correction and internal controls, was done commercially through immunoSEQ. The original methods were these. Unique productive TCRbeta sequences were defined by CDR3 nucleotide sequence where primers matched, and otherwise by CDR3 amino acid sequence together with Vbeta and Jbeta genes. Sorting error was corrected by removing sequences shared between sorted populations at a frequency ratio of 2:1 or less, and the remaining shared sequences were assigned to the higher population. A sequence was defined as donor-reactive if the sequence was expanded at least 5-fold in CFSE-low cells compared with unstimulated cells and had a frequency of at least 0.01% in CFSE-low cells. Jensen-Shannon divergence calculated on the top 100 TCRbeta sequences ranked by frequency was used to measure repertoire divergence. For samples with multiple sequencing runs, sorting error was corrected separately for each run before the runs were pooled. Drawn from immuneACCESS, this table holds only the in-frame rearrangements with V and J called that TCRdb kept. Clones are partly lost; checked studies trace under half to an unresolved V gene and leave the rest unexplained. V, J and clone size are taken as reported in that table, and D and trimming were inferred from the DNA itself. The sample profile shows tens of thousands of clones; about 91% of them were found once. The top ten hold 1.6% of the sample.

The cysteine opens and the phenylalanine closes a CDR3 of 14 amino acids. Just the 42-base CDR3 DNA is kept, in frame starting at base 1. V loses 1 base of germline sequence and J loses 8 bases, and the interval between the two ends is 11 bases. Via the germline V gene (reference sequence), CDR1 is LNHNV and CDR2 YYDKDF. The V and J genes are TRBV15 and TRBJ2-2; no D segment can be confidently identified. This receptor was obtained from a human patient who received a combined kidney and bone marrow transplant. After a transplant, not all T cells may be the patient's own; some may come from the graft donor. The sequenced sample was CD4+ T cells from blood (PBMCs), obtained 24 months after the transplant. The CDR3 amino acid sequence is: CATSRVQNVGELFF. The DNA is TGTGCCACCAGCAGAGTACAGAACGTGGGGGAGCTGTTTTTT.